The sample holds many counts of the clone carrying this TCR beta chain. As yet, its antigen is unknown. This entry comes from a study of regulatory T cells in long-lasting Graves disease. Study outcomes and limitations: Favoring TRBV28, TRBJ1-2 and TRBJ2-5 was a feature seen in persistent disease. Exclusively peripheral blood, rather than thyroid tissue, was studied. Whereas new patients shared 966 public clonotypes, persistent patients shared more, at 2,741.

TCR beta libraries were built with iRepertoire HTBI primers and Arm-PCR of CDR3 regions. Using its own MiXCR run on the multiplex PCR reads, TCRdb lists one record per CDR3 protein. The profile covers about 470,000 distinct CDR3 sequences, with approximately 21% appearing a single time and around 7% taken by the ten largest. V lost 5 bases and J lost 2; bases outside the gene matches: 5. CDR1 is SGHAT and CDR2 is FQNNGV in the germline V gene. This CDR3 region has 15 residues. Stated time point: persistent/refractory GD, antithyroid drugs over 5 years with positive TRAb. The TCR library was prepared using RNA isolated from PBMCs.

This clonotype was sampled from a female donor with Graves disease. The gene calls are TRBV11-2 and TRBJ2-7, with TRBD2 matching over 11 bases. The sequencing used peripheral blood mononuclear cells (PBMCs), collected when the disease was refractory, from a patient treated with antithyroid drugs. The CDR3 nucleotides read TGTGCCAGCAGCGCAACTAGCGGGGGAACCTACGAGCAGTACTTC. This sequence encodes CASSATSGGTYEQYF.